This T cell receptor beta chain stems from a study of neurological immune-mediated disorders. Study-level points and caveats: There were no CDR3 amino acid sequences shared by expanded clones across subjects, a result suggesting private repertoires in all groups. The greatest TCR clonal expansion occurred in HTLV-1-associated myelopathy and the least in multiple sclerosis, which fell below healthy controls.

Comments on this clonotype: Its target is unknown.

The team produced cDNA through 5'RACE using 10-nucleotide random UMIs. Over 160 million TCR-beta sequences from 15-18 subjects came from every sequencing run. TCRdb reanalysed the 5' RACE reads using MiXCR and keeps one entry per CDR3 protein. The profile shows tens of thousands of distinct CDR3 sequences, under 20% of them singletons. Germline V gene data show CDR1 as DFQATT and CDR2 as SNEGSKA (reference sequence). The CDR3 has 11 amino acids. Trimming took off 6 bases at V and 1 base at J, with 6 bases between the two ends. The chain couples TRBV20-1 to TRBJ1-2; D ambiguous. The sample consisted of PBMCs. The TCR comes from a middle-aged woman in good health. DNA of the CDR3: TGCAGTGCCGCTTTTAACTATGGCTACACCTTC. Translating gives CSAAFNYGYTF.